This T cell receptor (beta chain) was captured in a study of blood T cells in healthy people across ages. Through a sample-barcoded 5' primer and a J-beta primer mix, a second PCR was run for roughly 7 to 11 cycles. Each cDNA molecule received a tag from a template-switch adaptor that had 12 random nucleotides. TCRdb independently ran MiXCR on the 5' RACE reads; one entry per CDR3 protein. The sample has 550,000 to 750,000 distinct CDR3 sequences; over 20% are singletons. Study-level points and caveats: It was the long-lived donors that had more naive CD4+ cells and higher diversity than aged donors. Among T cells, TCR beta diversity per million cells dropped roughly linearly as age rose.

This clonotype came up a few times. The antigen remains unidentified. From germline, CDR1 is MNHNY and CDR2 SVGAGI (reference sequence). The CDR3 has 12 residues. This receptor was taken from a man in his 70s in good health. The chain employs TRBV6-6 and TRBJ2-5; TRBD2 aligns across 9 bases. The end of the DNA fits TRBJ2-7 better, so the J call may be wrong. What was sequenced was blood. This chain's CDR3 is CASRGAGGEQYF. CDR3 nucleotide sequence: TGTGCCAGCAGGGGAGCGGGAGGCGAGCAGTACTTC.